Following are 9 T cell receptor beta chains from one sample sequenced in a study of blood T cells in healthy people across ages. For the second PCR, which ran for roughly 7 to 11 cycles, a sample-barcoded 5' primer and a J-beta primer mix were used. TCRdb reprocessed the 5' RACE reads via MiXCR and lists one record per CDR3 protein. The sample has roughly 2 million distinct CDR3 sequences; roughly 52% are singletons. The sample taken for sequencing was blood. The source is a woman in her thirties or forties in good health.

The chain employs TRBV20-1 and TRBJ2-5; 12 bases fit TRBD2. The CDR3 has 17 residues. V lost 1 base to trimming and J lost 2 bases; unmatched junction nucleotides: 8. CDR1 and CDR2 from the germline V gene are DFQATT and SNEGSKA (reference sequence). CDR3 protein: CSARVLAGGLSQETQYF. The CDR3 DNA is TGCAGTGCTAGAGTCCTAGCGGGGGGGCTATCGCAAGAGACCCAGTACTTC.

In its sample, this clonotype was seen a few times. J is TRBJ2-5 and V is TRBV20-1, with D tentatively TRBD1 or TRBD2 (5 bases each). This CDR3 is 14 amino acids long. Trimming took 0 bases from V and 8 from J, leaving 16 bases between them. The V gene's germline CDR1 is DFQATT and CDR2 SNEGSKA (reference sequence). The CDR3, as DNA: TGCAGTGCTAGAGATAATGGGGCTAGCAGAACCCAGTACTTC. This encodes CSARDNGASRTQYF.

The chain recombines TRBV24-1 with TRBJ2-3, with 8 bases fitting TRBD1. Germline lookup yields CDR1 KGHDR and CDR2 SFDVKD. Trimming cost V 4 bases and J 3 bases; bases outside gene matches: 11. The CDR3 totals 17 residues. As DNA, the CDR3 is TGTGCCACCAGTGAAAAACAGGGGGAAGGGTTGACAGATACGCAGTATTTT. Encoded protein: CATSEKQGEGLTDTQYF.

This clonotype was seen a few times. The genes are TRBV11-2 and TRBJ2-5; D might be TRBD1 or TRBD2, each matching 5 bases. CDR3 length: 15 residues. V was shortened by 1 base and J by 4 bases, with 13 bases between the two germline ends. Germline V gives CDR1 SGHAT, CDR2 FQNNGV. The CDR3 reads CASSLVGAAPETQYF. CDR3 DNA sequence: TGTGCCAGCAGCTTAGTCGGGGCGGCACCAGAGACCCAGTACTTC.

The chain links TRBV18 to TRBJ2-1, with D possibly TRBD1 on 6 matching bases. V dropped 6 bases and J dropped 7 bases, with 19 bases sitting between them. Germline V lookup: CDR1 KGHSH, CDR2 LQKENI. The CDR3 has 15 amino acids. The CDR3 loop reads CASSPSGTWRNEQFF. The CDR3 DNA sequence: TGTGCCAGCTCCCCCTCCGGGACATGGAGGAATGAGCAGTTCTTC. The full variable domain, completed using reference TRBV18 and TRBJ2-1, is NAGVMQNPRHLVRRRGQEARLRCSPMKGHSHVYWYRQLPEEGLKFMVYLQKENIIDESGMPKERFSAEFPKEGPSILRIQQVVRGDSAAYFCASSPSGTWRNEQFFGPGTRLTVL.

The V gene is TRBV4-1, the J gene TRBJ2-5; D not resolved. The CDR3 has 13 residues. Per germline, CDR1 MGHRA and CDR2 YSYEKL. Trimming left V 4 bases short and J 2 bases short, with 8 bases between. The chain's CDR3 is CASSPWQQETQYF. The CDR3 DNA is TGCGCCAGCAGCCCCTGGCAGCAAGAGACCCAGTACTTC.

The chain combines TRBV3-1 with TRBJ2-4, with 9 bases fitting TRBD2. Per germline, CDR1 LGHDT and CDR2 YNNKEL (reference sequence). This CDR3 has 17 residues. V lost 1 base and J lost 10; bases outside the gene matches: 14. CDR3 in amino acids: CASSQGSGTSLEGIQYF. DNA of the CDR3: TGTGCCAGCAGCCAAGGGTCTGGGACTAGCTTAGAAGGGATTCAGTACTTC.

The chain combines TRBV15 with TRBJ1-5; D gene ambiguous. Looked up from germline, CDR1 is LNHNV and CDR2 is YYDKDF (reference sequence). CDR3 length equals 14 residues. V dropped 1 base and J dropped 2 bases, with 6 bases sitting between them. The DNA of the CDR3 is TGTGCCACCAGCAGAGGACTTGGCAATCAGCCCCAGCATTTT. Encoded protein: CATSRGLGNQPQHF. The full variable domain, with the rest looked up from reference TRBV15 and TRBJ1-5, is DAMVIQNPRYQVTQFGKPVTLSCSQTLNHNVMYWYQQKSSQAPKLLFHYYDKDFNNEADTPDNFQSRRPNTSFCFLDIRSPGLGDTAMYLCATSRGLGNQPQHFGDGTRLSIL.

This clonotype was picked up a small number of times. The CDR3 coding sequence is TGTGCCACCAGTGACCGACAGGGTAAAGGCTCTGGGGCCAACGTCCTGACTTTC. Translating it yields CATSDRQGKGSGANVLTF. V gene TRBV24-1 combines with J gene TRBJ2-6; 7 positions match TRBD1. In germline, CDR1 is KGHDR, CDR2 SFDVKD. The V and J ends lost 4 bases and 0 bases, in that order; junction bases with no gene match: 8. The CDR3 is 18 amino acids.